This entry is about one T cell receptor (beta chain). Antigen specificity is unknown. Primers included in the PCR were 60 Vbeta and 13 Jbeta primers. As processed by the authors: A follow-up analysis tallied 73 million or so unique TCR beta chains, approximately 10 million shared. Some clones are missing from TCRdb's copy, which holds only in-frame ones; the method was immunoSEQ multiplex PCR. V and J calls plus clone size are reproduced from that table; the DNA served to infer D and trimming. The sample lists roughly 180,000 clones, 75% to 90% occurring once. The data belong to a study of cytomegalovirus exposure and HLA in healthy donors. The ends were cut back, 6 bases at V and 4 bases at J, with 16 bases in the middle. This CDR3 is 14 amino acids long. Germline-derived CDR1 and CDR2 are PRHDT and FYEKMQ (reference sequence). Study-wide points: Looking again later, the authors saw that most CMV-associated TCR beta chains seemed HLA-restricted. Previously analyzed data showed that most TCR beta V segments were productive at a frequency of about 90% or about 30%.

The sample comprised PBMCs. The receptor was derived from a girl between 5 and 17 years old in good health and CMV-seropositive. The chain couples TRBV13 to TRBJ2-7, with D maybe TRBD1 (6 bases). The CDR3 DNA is TGTGCCAGCAGTCCCAGGGGTGCAGGGTACGAGCAGTACTTC. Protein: CASSPRGAGYEQYF.